A selection of T cell receptor beta chains follows, all from one sample in a study of blood T cell repertoires in COVID-19. Profiled with immunoSEQ multiplex PCR; TCRdb holds only in-frame clones, not every one. The sample has about 140,000 clones, almost 85% seen once. The sequenced sample was peripheral blood. Every receptor here comes from a man aged 50 to 60 with acute or convalescent COVID-19. The CDR3 runs from the conserved cysteine through the conserved F or W. The order of the fields is D gene, clone size, J gene, V gene, CDR3 protein, CDR3 DNA. The D gene is left open where the match is weak. Where a row states a size, it is once, few, many or the class of an expanded clone; other rows omit it.

>NA|NA|TRBJ2-7|TRBV28
CASSPTGRMPEQYF
TGTGCCAGCAGTCCGACAGGGAGGATGCCCGAGCAGTACTTC
>NA|NA|TRBJ1-5|TRBV6-5
CATAEYQPQHF
TGTGCCACCGCCGAGTATCAGCCCCAGCATTTT
>TRBD1|NA|TRBJ1-1|TRBV6-5
CASQGQLNTEAFF
TGTGCCAGCCAGGGACAGTTGAACACTGAAGCTTTCTTT
>TRBD1|NA|TRBJ1-1|TRBV12-3/TRBV12-4
CASRTGTVQEAFF
TGTGCCAGCAGGACCGGGACAGTTCAGGAAGCTTTCTTT
>TRBD1|once|TRBJ2-2|TRBV5-1
CATSTGEDTGELFF
TGCGCCACCTCAACAGGGGAAGACACCGGGGAGCTGTTTTTT
>NA|NA|TRBJ1-1|TRBV6-4
CASSAGQRGEAFF
TGTGCCAGCAGTGCCGGACAGCGTGGGGAAGCTTTCTTT
>TRBD2|NA|TRBJ2-3|TRBV3-1/TRBV3-2
CASSPRAIAGATDTQYF
TGTGCCAGCAGTCCAAGGGCCATAGCGGGAGCCACAGATACGCAGTATTTT
>TRBD2|NA|TRBJ2-5|TRBV7-2
CASSLLAGGALQETQYF
TGTGCCAGCAGCTTACTAGCGGGGGGCGCCCTCCAAGAGACCCAGTACTTC
>NA|NA|TRBJ1-5|TRBV28
CASSLAGTSLSSRHF
TGTGCCAGCAGTTTAGCCGGGACATCCTTATCTAGTCGGCATTTT
>NA|NA|TRBJ2-1|TRBV9
CASSAATSVYNEQFF
TGTGCCAGCAGCGCCGCGACTAGTGTTTACAATGAGCAGTTCTTC
>NA|NA|TRBJ1-2|TRBV7-9
CASSLGTGIGGYTF
TGTGCCAGCAGCTTAGGAACAGGGATAGGCGGCTACACCTTC
>TRBD2|NA|TRBJ2-1|TRBV28
CASRPSSSGIREQFF
TGTGCCAGCAGACCTTCCTCTAGCGGGATTAGGGAGCAGTTCTTC
>TRBD1|NA|TRBJ1-1|TRBV30
CAWSGQGDTEAFF
TGTGCCTGGAGCGGACAGGGGGACACTGAAGCTTTCTTT
>TRBD1|NA|TRBJ2-2|TRBV6-5
CASNDRGVNTGELFF
TGTGCCAGCAACGACAGGGGGGTGAACACCGGGGAGCTGTTTTTT
>TRBD1|few|TRBJ1-1|TRBV6-4
CASSASGTGGTEAFF
TGTGCCAGCAGCGCCTCCGGGACAGGGGGAACTGAAGCTTTCTTT
>NA|once|TRBJ2-7|TRBV4-2
CASSQDTGSLSYEQYF
TGTGCCAGCAGCCAGGATACAGGGTCCCTCTCCTACGAGCAGTACTTC
>NA|NA|TRBJ2-3|TRBV5-1
CASSLGDSLTDTQYF
TGCGCCAGCAGCTTGGGGGACTCCCTCACAGATACGCAGTATTTT
>NA|NA|TRBJ2-4|TRBV19
CASSIRRQKNIQYF
TGTGCCAGTAGTATTAGGAGGCAGAAAAACATTCAGTACTTC
>NA|NA|TRBJ2-3|TRBV6-5
CASSLWTSTDTQYF
TGTGCCAGCAGCTTATGGACTAGCACAGATACGCAGTATTTT
>NA|few|TRBJ1-4|TRBV7-6
CASSLAASKRDEKLFF
TGTGCCAGCAGCTTAGCTGCGTCAAAACGAGATGAAAAACTGTTTTTT
>NA|NA|TRBJ1-3|TRBV3-1/TRBV3-2
CASSRGGGVGNTIYF
TGTGCCAGCAGCCGGGGAGGAGGCGTTGGAAACACCATATATTTT
>NA|NA|TRBJ2-5|TRBV6-5
CASMRSGETQYF
TGTGCCAGCATGAGGAGCGGGGAGACCCAGTACTTC
>NA|few|TRBJ1-1|TRBV5-6
CASSLVAESEAFF
TGTGCCAGCAGCTTGGTGGCGGAAAGTGAAGCTTTCTTT
>NA|NA|TRBJ1-2|TRBV7-9
CASSLLATENGYTF
TGTGCCAGCAGCTTACTTGCCACGGAGAATGGCTACACCTTC
>NA|NA|TRBJ1-5|TRBV5-1
CASSSGGLNQPQHF
TGCGCCAGCAGCTCGGGAGGGCTTAATCAGCCCCAGCATTTT
>NA|few|TRBJ2-1|TRBV2
CASSALRRDEQFF
TGTGCCAGCAGTGCCCTCCGGCGGGATGAGCAGTTCTTC
>TRBD1|NA|TRBJ1-2|TRBV4-1
CASSPGQGVNYGYTF
TGCGCCAGCAGCCCCGGACAGGGGGTTAACTATGGCTACACCTTC
>TRBD1|NA|TRBJ2-2|TRBV6-6
CASSGGQGADTGELFF
TGTGCCAGCAGTGGAGGACAGGGGGCTGACACCGGGGAGCTGTTTTTT
>TRBD1|NA|TRBJ2-7|TRBV19
CASSMGPRSGGHRDYEQYF
TGTGCCAGTAGTATGGGCCCGCGATCAGGGGGACACCGAGACTACGAGCAGTACTTC
>TRBD1|NA|TRBJ2-5|TRBV7-6
CASSMLGQGLQETQYF
TGTGCCAGCAGCATGCTGGGACAGGGTCTACAAGAGACCCAGTACTTC
>TRBD1|NA|TRBJ1-6|TRBV2
CASTGRDRGNSPLHF
TGTGCCAGCACCGGGAGGGACAGGGGGAATTCACCCCTCCACTTT
>NA|NA|TRBJ2-5|TRBV6-5
CASSSQGAETQYF
TGTGCCAGCAGTTCCCAGGGTGCAGAGACCCAGTACTTC
>TRBD2|NA|TRBJ2-4|TRBV5-1
CASSRRASGSESKNIQYF
TGCGCCAGCAGCCGTCGGGCCAGCGGGAGCGAATCCAAAAACATTCAGTACTTC
>TRBD1|NA|TRBJ1-4|TRBV7-9
CASSRGQGAGTNEKLFF
TGTGCCAGCAGCCGAGGACAGGGGGCCGGAACTAATGAAAAACTGTTTTTT
>NA|NA|TRBJ1-3|TRBV5-6
CASSLRAGWDLGNTIYF
TGTGCCAGCAGCTTGCGTGCGGGGTGGGATCTTGGAAACACCATATATTTT
>TRBD1|NA|TRBJ1-5|TRBV5-1
CASSLGTGGYQPQHF
TGCGCCAGCAGCTTGGGTACAGGGGGGTACCAGCCCCAGCATTTT
>NA|NA|TRBJ2-7|TRBV18
CASSPQLYEQYF
TGTGCCAGCTCACCACAGCTGTACGAGCAGTACTTC
>NA|NA|TRBJ1-5|TRBV13
CASSARGGQPQHF
TGTGCCAGCAGTGCGCGGGGTGGTCAGCCCCAGCATTTT
>NA|NA|TRBJ2-1|TRBV15
CATSRGAGEQFF
TGTGCCACCAGCAGAGGAGCGGGTGAGCAGTTCTTC
>TRBD1|NA|TRBJ2-7|TRBV28
CASRSRGRYEQYF
TGTGCCAGCAGGTCCAGGGGGCGATACGAGCAGTACTTC
>NA|NA|TRBJ1-5|TRBV12-5
CASGLVGSLQHF
TGTGCTAGTGGTTTGGTAGGGAGCCTCCAGCATTTT
>TRBD1|NA|TRBJ1-1|TRBV12-3/TRBV12-4
CASSHRGEAFF
TGTGCCAGCAGCCACAGGGGAGAAGCTTTCTTT
>NA|NA|TRBJ1-4|TRBV5-6
CASSLLTVDPPNEKLFF
TGTGCCAGCAGCTTGTTAACAGTTGACCCACCTAATGAAAAACTGTTTTTT
>TRBD2|NA|TRBJ2-3|TRBV10-3
CAISRTSGISADTQYF
TGTGCCATCAGCCGAACTAGCGGGATATCGGCAGATACGCAGTATTTT
>TRBD2|NA|TRBJ2-5|TRBV13
CASSRPSGGQETQYF
TGTGCCAGCAGCCGACCTAGCGGGGGTCAAGAGACCCAGTACTTC
>TRBD2|NA|TRBJ2-1|TRBV27
CASGLAIYNEQFF
TGTGCCAGCGGACTAGCGATCTACAATGAGCAGTTCTTC
>NA|NA|TRBJ2-3|TRBV5-6
CASSLGYHGSDTQYF
TGTGCCAGCAGCTTAGGCTACCACGGGTCCGATACGCAGTATTTT
>NA|NA|TRBJ1-5|TRBV3-1/TRBV3-2
CASSLRAFNQPQHF
TGTGCCAGCAGCCTCAGGGCATTCAATCAGCCCCAGCATTTT
>TRBD1|NA|TRBJ2-7|TRBV10-3
CAISEPNDRGSYEQYF
TGTGCCATCAGTGAGCCGAACGACAGGGGGTCCTACGAGCAGTACTTC
>TRBD1|NA|TRBJ1-1|TRBV3-1/TRBV3-2
CASSRYRGPGTEAFF
TGTGCCAGCAGCCGGTACAGGGGGCCGGGCACTGAAGCTTTCTTT
>NA|few|TRBJ1-5|TRBV7-3
CASSLMAGPNQPQHF
TGTGCCAGCAGCTTAATGGCGGGGCCGAATCAGCCCCAGCATTTT
>TRBD2|NA|TRBJ2-1|TRBV5-1
CASRPRLAGGPYEQFF
TGCGCCAGCAGACCTAGACTAGCGGGAGGGCCCTATGAGCAGTTCTTC
>NA|few|TRBJ2-1|TRBV12-3/TRBV12-4
CASTLPYNEQFF
TGTGCCAGCACCCTTCCCTACAATGAGCAGTTCTTC
>TRBD1|NA|TRBJ1-3|TRBV19
CASRPTGPSADTIYF
TGTGCCAGTAGGCCGACAGGGCCGTCCGCGGACACCATATATTTT
>TRBD1|NA|TRBJ1-4|TRBV10-3
CASPRTGGNDNEKLFF
TGTGCCAGCCCTAGGACAGGGGGCAATGATAATGAAAAACTGTTTTTT
>TRBD1|NA|TRBJ2-3|TRBV9
CASGTGERGPDTQYF
TGTGCCAGTGGGACAGGGGAAAGGGGTCCAGATACGCAGTATTTT
>TRBD1|NA|TRBJ2-1|TRBV2
CASSEATPGGLYNEQFF
TGTGCCAGCAGTGAAGCGACACCAGGGGGCCTCTACAATGAGCAGTTCTTC